These 11 T cell receptor beta chains were all obtained from the same sample, sequenced in a study of shared clonotypes between healthy human individuals. TCRdb keeps only in-frame clones here, not all; method: immunoSEQ multiplex PCR. The repertoire consists of 850,000 to 1,100,000 clones, with about 80% occurring once and the leading ten covering 0.7% to 0.95%. Sequencing was done on a sample of memory CD4+ T cells from PBMCs. Subset given: CD45RA-negative fraction. The receptor source for this set is a man between 18 and 35 years old in good health. Some clones in this sample may be carry-over from other donors' samples.

This clone appeared once. The chain recombines TRBV5-4 with TRBJ1-1; D not resolved. CDR1 and CDR2 from the germline V gene are SGHNT and YYREEE (reference sequence). V was cut by 3 bases and J by 4 bases, with 16 bases left in between. This CDR3 has 15 amino acids. This CDR3 reads CASSWGFAGGTEAFF. The CDR3 nucleotides read TGTGCCAGCAGCTGGGGATTTGCAGGAGGCACTGAAGCTTTCTTT. The full variable domain, completed using reference TRBV5-4 and TRBJ1-1, is ETGVTQSPTHLIKTRGQQVTLRCSSQSGHNTVSWYQQALGQGPQFIFQYYREEENGRGNFPPRFSGLQFPNYSSELNVNALELDDSALYLCASSWGFAGGTEAFFGQGTRLTVV.

J is TRBJ2-7 and V is TRBV30; possibly TRBD2 for D (6 bases). CDR1 and CDR2 (germline): GTSNPN, SVGIG (reference sequence). Deletions cut 2 bases from V and 4 bases from J, with 12 bases between. The CDR3 is made up of 13 amino acids. CDR3 sequence (DNA): TGTGCCTGGAGTCGGGACTGGGGGTACGAGCAGTACTTC. It specifies CAWSRDWGYEQYF. The full variable domain, completed using reference TRBV30 and TRBJ2-7, is SQTIHQWPATLVQPVGSPLSLECTVEGTSNPNLYWYRQAAGRGLQLLFYSVGIGQISSEVPQNLSASRPQDRQFILSSKKLLLSDSGFYLCAWSRDWGYEQYFGPGTRLTVT.

Points on this clone: The identical CDR3 is also encoded by other nucleotide sequences in the sample. The genes are TRBV7-9 and TRBJ2-3; D is possibly TRBD2 (7 bases). The CDR3 has 15 residues. The germline V and J ends were trimmed by 4 bases and 3 bases, with 14 bases remaining between them. Per germline, CDR1 SEHNR and CDR2 FQNEAQ (reference sequence). CDR3 residues: CASSSRGGRTDTQYF. DNA of the CDR3: TGTGCCAGCAGCTCAAGGGGGGGTAGGACAGATACGCAGTATTTT. Complete variable domain (other parts from reference TRBV7-9 and TRBJ2-3): DTGVSQNPRHKITKRGQNVTFRCDPISEHNRLYWYRQTLGQGPEFLTYFQNEAQLEKSRLLSDRFSAERPKGSFSTLEIQRTEQGDSAMYLCASSSRGGRTDTQYFGPGTRLTVL.

The chain joins TRBV30 to TRBJ2-4; D perhaps matches TRBD2 (5 bases). Germline lookup yields CDR1 GTSNPN and CDR2 SVGIG (reference sequence). The CDR3 spans 15 residues. Deletions cut 4 bases from V and 0 bases from J, with 13 bases between. CDR3 DNA: TGTGCCTGGAATACTCCTCGGGGAGCCAAAAACATTCAGTACTTC. Translated, it gives CAWNTPRGAKNIQYF.

The rearrangement joins TRBV5-6 to TRBJ1-2; TRBD1 is a possible D gene (6 bases). Per the germline V gene, CDR1 is SGHDT and CDR2 is YYEEEE. Trimming shortened V by 3 bases and J by 8 bases, and 14 bases separated the two germline ends. The CDR3 is 13 amino acids. CDR3 region: CASSSRDIRGYTF. The CDR3, as DNA: TGTGCCAGCAGCTCCAGGGACATTCGCGGCTACACCTTC.

The chain uses TRBV5-5 and TRBJ2-2; D may be TRBD2 (5 bases). The germline CDR1 and CDR2 sequences are SGHKS and YYEKEE (reference sequence). The CDR3 runs to 18 residues. V was pared by 2 bases and J by 3 bases, with 20 bases between. CDR3 loop: CASSFLVGGSSYTGELFF. Written as DNA, the CDR3 is TGTGCCAGCAGCTTCCTAGTAGGCGGGTCTTCTTACACCGGGGAGCTGTTTTTT.

V is TRBV18 and J is TRBJ1-5; D possibly corresponds to TRBD1 (6 bases). CDR1 is KGHSH, CDR2 LQKENI, per germline. V shed 0 bases and J shed 3 bases, with 15 bases lying between them. The CDR3 contains 17 residues. In nucleotides, the CDR3 is TGTGCCAGCTCACCACCGGGATCAGGGGCATTCAATCAGCCCCAGCATTTT. Its translation: CASSPPGSGAFNQPQHF.

As DNA, the CDR3 is TGTGCCAGCAGCTTCAGGGTGGGGGAAAAACTGTTTTTT. Translation: CASSFRVGEKLFF. The gene calls are TRBV5-4 and TRBJ1-4; D possibly corresponds to TRBD1 (5 bases). The V gene lost 2 bases and the J gene lost 8 bases, with 10 bases spanning the gap. Germline CDR1 SGHNT, CDR2 YYREEE (reference sequence). The CDR3 is 13 residues long.

The V gene is TRBV28, the J gene TRBJ2-3; 11 bases fit TRBD2. Germline V gene sequence: CDR1 MDHEN, CDR2 SYDVKM. The V gene end was trimmed by 8 bases and the J gene end by 2 bases; junction bases not matched to a gene: 6. CDR3 size: 15 residues. The CDR3 is CASGLAGGPTDTQYF. The CDR3, as DNA: TGTGCCAGCGGTCTAGCGGGAGGCCCCACAGATACGCAGTATTTT.

The CDR3, as DNA: TGTGCCAGCAGTGAAGCAGGGGTTGGAAACACCATATATTTT. It is translated as CASSEAGVGNTIYF. The chain couples TRBV2 to TRBJ1-3; possible D gene TRBD1, 5 bases. Germline CDR1 is SNHLY and CDR2 is FYNNEI. This CDR3 is 14 amino acids long. Trimming removed 0 bases at V and 3 bases at J, with 6 bases between.

The chain is built from TRBV28 and TRBJ1-1; D not certain. Germline CDR1 MDHEN, CDR2 SYDVKM. The CDR3 is 13 residues long. V was trimmed by 11 bases and J by 1 base, leaving 14 bases between them. In DNA form, the CDR3 reads TGTGCCGGCCGCCTACAGCCGAACACTGAAGCTTTCTTT. Residues: CAGRLQPNTEAFF.